This TCR beta chain appears in the sequencing data of a study of shared clonotypes between healthy human individuals. Turning to this clone: Its antigen remains unidentified.

Study findings and constraints: Naive subsets tended to show greater estimated richness than memory subsets.

The CDR3 has 12 amino acids. V was trimmed by 5 bases and J by 1 base, leaving 8 bases between them. Germline CDR1 GTSNPN, CDR2 SVGIG (reference sequence). This table comes from immunoSEQ multiplex PCR, and its TCRdb copy is limited to in-frame clones, with some not included. The profile shows about 1 million clones, approximately 78% of them singletons. The chain is built from TRBV30 and TRBJ1-1; D uncertain. The clonotype originates from a young man in good health. Some clones in this sample may be carry-over from other donors' samples. Source material: memory CD4+ T cells from PBMCs. Subset meaning: CD45RA-negative fraction. Here the CDR3 DNA reads TGTGCCTGGGGCCTCGGGAACACTGAAGCTTTCTTT. As protein: CAWGLGNTEAFF.